This T cell receptor (delta chain) originates from a study of gamma-delta chains in newborns, infants, children. V lost 4 bases to trimming and J lost 9 bases, with 18 bases between them. This CDR3 is 13 amino acids long. Germline CDR1 and CDR2: TVYSNPD and GDNSRS (reference sequence). TCRdb redid the clone calls on the reads with CATT. In the table there are 4,500 to 6,000 delta-chain clones, less than 3.5% of which are singletons. This clone turned up a few times. The material sequenced was blood. This clonotype was obtained from a child who was a newborn, infant or young child, either healthy, febrile or measles-vaccinated (not recorded which). The chain combines TRDV3 with TRDJ2; D not resolved. CDR3 nucleotides: TGTGCCTCTCTCCGCCCTCGGATTCCACAACTCTTCTTT. Its protein is CASLRPRIPQLFF.